The next 27 T cell receptor beta chains were all read from a single sample in a study of blood T cells in healthy people across ages. The use of a sample-barcoded 5' primer and a J-beta primer mix characterized a second PCR of 7 to 11 cycles. Using its own MiXCR run on the 5' RACE reads, TCRdb lists one record per CDR3 protein. The sample holds hundreds of thousands of distinct CDR3 sequences, more than 25% seen once. Material for sequencing was blood. Receptor source: a woman older than 75 in good health.

Concerning this clonotype: A read error may be the cause here, since a much bigger clone is one base away. The genes are TRBV11-2 and TRBJ1-2, with 10 bases matching TRBD1. CDR3 length equals 16 residues. Germline V gene lookup returns CDR1 SGHAT and CDR2 FQNNGV. V lost 0 bases and J lost 5; bases outside the gene matches: 6. CDR3 nucleotide sequence: TGTGCCAGCAGCTTAGATCCCGGGACAGGGGCTTATGGCTACACCTTC. It specifies CASSLDPGTGAYGYTF.

This clonotype was seen a handful of times. V usage is TRBV12-3 or TRBV12-4 and J usage is TRBJ2-2; D is perhaps TRBD1 (7 bases). Trimming took off 11 bases at V and 4 bases at J, with 17 bases between the two ends. The CDR3 spans 14 residues. CDR3 sequence: CAGGRQGGTGELFF. CDR3 DNA: TGTGCCGGGGGTCGACAGGGAGGCACCGGGGAGCTGTTTTTT.

This rearrangement joins TRBV14 to TRBJ1-1; no reliable D call. Trimming removed 6 bases from V and 0 bases from J, with 17 bases in between. Germline CDR1 is SGHDN and CDR2 is FVKESK. The length of the CDR3 is 16 residues. Here the CDR3 reads CASSQFPGAMNTEAFF. CDR3 sequence (DNA): TGTGCCAGCAGTCAATTTCCGGGAGCTATGAACACTGAAGCTTTCTTT.

With respect to this clonotype: As the CDR3 is not closed by the conserved phenylalanine or tryptophan, this likely results from a read error. The J gene is TRBJ2-4, the V gene TRBV11-3, with D unresolved. CDR1 and CDR2 from the germline V gene are SGHNT and YENEEA. V shed 2 bases and J shed 0 bases, with 20 bases lying between them. This CDR3 comprises 19 residues. The CDR3 here is CASSLTSRLSGLAKNIQYC. In nucleotides, the CDR3 is TGTGCCAGCAGCTTAACGTCCAGGCTATCCGGTCTAGCCAAAAACATTCAGTACTGC.

This clonotype has at least ten counts. V usage is TRBV7-2 and J usage is TRBJ2-5; D is undetermined. CDR1 is SGHTA and CDR2 is FQGNSA in the germline V gene. Trimming took 8 bases from V and 3 from J, leaving 7 bases between them. The CDR3 is 11 amino acids. CDR3 nucleotide sequence: TGTGCCAGCGGCCCGAAAGAGACCCAGTACTTC. This encodes CASGPKETQYF.

The V gene is TRBV5-4, the J gene TRBJ2-1, with D uncertain. Trimming removed 0 bases from V and 2 bases from J, with 12 bases in between. The length of the CDR3 is 16 residues. Germline loops: CDR1 SGHNT, CDR2 YYREEE (reference sequence). The CDR3 coding sequence is TGTGCCAGCAGCTTGGCCGGCAATGCGGCCTACAATGAGCAGTTCTTC. Protein product: CASSLAGNAAYNEQFF.

This clonotype was counted many times. The rearrangement links TRBV6-1 to TRBJ2-4; 8 bases match TRBD2. With 6 bases clipped from V and 6 bases from J, the junction kept 7 bases outside the gene matches. Germline assignment: CDR1 MNHNS and CDR2 SASEGT. CDR3 length: 14 residues. CDR3 residues: CASSMRGVGNIQYF. The CDR3 region has the DNA TGTGCCAGCAGCATGCGGGGGGTCGGAAACATTCAGTACTTC.

The chain joins TRBV5-1 to TRBJ1-1; 11 nucleotides align to TRBD1. CDR1 and CDR2 from the germline V gene are SGHRS and YFSETQ. The CDR3 is made up of 18 amino acids. Losses at the gene ends were 0 bases for V and 4 bases for J; bases not matched to a gene: 11. The CDR3 DNA sequence: TGCGCCAGCAGCTTGGTACCCGGGACAGGGGGTGGAAGCACTGAAGCTTTCTTT. It codes for CASSLVPGTGGGSTEAFF.

This clonotype was observed many times. V and J are TRBV27 and TRBJ2-3, with 7 bases lining up with TRBD1. The junction had 8 bases not matched to a gene; V was cut back by 5 bases and J by 3 bases. CDR1 MNHEY and CDR2 SMNVEV come from the germline V gene (reference sequence). This CDR3 has 15 residues. In DNA, the CDR3 is TGTGCCAGCAGTCCGAACAGGGGTAGAACAGATACGCAGTATTTT. Translating gives CASSPNRGRTDTQYF.

This chain connects TRBV20-1 to TRBJ1-5; TRBD1 is a possible D gene (5 bases). Trimming cost V 4 bases and J 5 bases, with 15 bases left between them. The CDR3 extends over 14 amino acids. Germline CDR1 is DFQATT and CDR2 is SNEGSKA (reference sequence). CDR3 loop: CSAMQGSGHQPQHF. CDR3 bases: TGCAGTGCTATGCAGGGAAGTGGGCATCAGCCCCAGCATTTT.

In this sample, this clonotype turned up many times. The V and J genes are TRBV20-1 and TRBJ1-4; D is unresolved. The CDR3 runs to 14 residues. Germline lookup yields CDR1 DFQATT and CDR2 SNEGSKA (reference sequence). V shed 1 base and J shed 4 bases, with 10 bases lying between them. Written as DNA, the CDR3 is TGCAGTGCTAGAGCCCGCCCGTTTAATGAAAAACTGTTTTTT. Its translation is CSARARPFNEKLFF.

The chain joins TRBV7-2 to TRBJ1-5; 8 bases agree with TRBD1. This CDR3 is built from 15 residues. Germline trimming cut 5 bases from V and 3 bases from J; bases unmatched to any gene: 6. CDR1 is SGHTA and CDR2 is FQGNSA in the germline V gene. The CDR3 bases are TGTGCCAGCAGCGAAAGGACAGGGATCAATCAGCCCCAGCATTTT. Translating it yields CASSERTGINQPQHF.

CDR3 DNA sequence: TGTGCCAGCAGTTGGCAGCCGAATGAAAAACTGTTTTTT. Its translation is CASSWQPNEKLFF. This chain uses TRBV6-2 or TRBV6-3 with TRBJ1-4; D unresolved. Trimming removed 4 bases from V and 5 bases from J, with 8 bases in between. Germline CDR1 is MNHEY and CDR2 is SVGEGT. CDR3 length: 13 residues.

For this clonotype: The junction differs from germline at one of its ends, possibly a read error. V and J are TRBV5-4 and TRBJ1-2; maybe TRBD1 (6 bases). This CDR3 has 15 amino acids. The germline V gene encodes CDR1 SGHNT and CDR2 YYREEE (reference sequence). CDR3 protein: CTSSPTGSVNYGYTF. CDR3 DNA: TGTACCAGCAGTCCAACAGGGTCGGTCAACTATGGCTACACCTTC. The complete variable domain, with remaining parts taken from reference TRBV5-4 and TRBJ1-2, reads ETGVTQSPTHLIKTRGQQVTLRCSSQSGHNTVSWYQQALGQGPQFIFQYYREEENGRGNFPPRFSGLQFPNYSSELNVNALELDDSALYLCTSSPTGSVNYGYTFGSGTRLTVV.

The CDR3 protein is CAWSVTGYGYTF. DNA for the CDR3: TGTGCCTGGAGTGTTACCGGGTATGGCTACACCTTC. The chain employs TRBV30 and TRBJ1-2; no reliable D call. The germline V gene has CDR1 GTSNPN and CDR2 SVGIG (reference sequence). V was trimmed by 0 bases and J by 5 bases, leaving 7 bases between them. The CDR3 totals 12 residues.

For this clonotype: One base away lies a much larger clone, so this may be a sequencing read error. The chain has TRBV3-1 and TRBJ2-1; possibly TRBD1 for D (6 bases). V dropped 4 bases and J dropped 13 bases, with 20 bases sitting between them. Germline V gene data show CDR1 as LGHDT and CDR2 as YNNKEL (reference sequence). The CDR3 spans 14 residues. The CDR3 spells CASSRSRGWETQFF. CDR3 in DNA: TGTGCCAGCAGCCGGTCGAGGGGGTGGGAGACCCAGTTCTTC.

This clonotype was counted only a few times. A much larger clone differs by one base, so this may be a read error. The CDR3 DNA sequence: TGCAGTGCTAGTCAAGCTAGCTCCTACGAGCAGTTCTTC. Its translation is CSASQASSYEQFF. V is TRBV20-1 and J is TRBJ2-1, with D maybe TRBD2 (5 bases). Germline V gene data show CDR1 as DFQATT and CDR2 as SNEGSKA (reference sequence). V was pared by 3 bases and J by 10 bases, with 16 bases between. The CDR3 sequence is 13 residues long.

J is TRBJ1-1 and V is TRBV6-2 or TRBV6-3; maybe TRBD1 (5 bases). There are 14 residues in the CDR3. Trimming pared 8 bases from V and 5 bases from J, leaving 18 bases between. Germline lookup yields CDR1 MNHEY and CDR2 SVGEGT. For the CDR3, the DNA is TGTGCCAGCGGCAACTCCAGGGCTGGGACTGAAGCTTTCTTT. This gives the protein CASGNSRAGTEAFF.

This clonotype was seen at least ten times. J is TRBJ2-3 and V is TRBV10-3; 7 bases match TRBD1. Germline loops: CDR1 ENHRY, CDR2 SYGVKD. The CDR3 totals 13 residues. With 9 bases clipped from V and 4 bases from J, the junction kept 7 bases outside the gene matches. The CDR3 loop reads CAMRDRVADTQYF. The CDR3 bases are TGTGCCATGAGAGACAGGGTGGCAGATACGCAGTATTTT.

As to this clonotype: This may be a read error, as it is one base from a much larger clone. This sequence joins TRBV2 and TRBJ2-4; possibly TRBD1 for D (6 bases). Germline V CDR1 and CDR2: SNHLY, FYNNEI. V was trimmed by 3 bases and J by 13 bases, leaving 19 bases between them. The CDR3 covers 14 residues. This chain's CDR3 is CASSEGTTSYGQYF. In DNA form, the CDR3 reads TGTGCCAGCAGTGAGGGGACAACCAGCTACGGGCAGTACTTC.

This chain uses TRBV12-3 or TRBV12-4 with TRBJ2-1, with TRBD1 matching 9 bases. V trimming: 8 bases; J trimming: 4 bases; junction bases outside the gene matches: 9. The CDR3 runs to 15 residues. This chain's CDR3 is CASGLTGGAYNEQFF. Here the CDR3 DNA reads TGTGCCAGCGGGCTAACAGGGGGCGCGTACAATGAGCAGTTCTTC.

This clonotype came up once. A read error is possible here, since a much larger clone lies one base away. The chain uses TRBV28 and TRBJ2-7; D ambiguous. The CDR3 runs 15 residues. The V gene's germline CDR1 is MDHEN and CDR2 SYDVKM. The CDR3 loop reads CTSYKAGPAWYEQYF. CDR3 coding DNA: TGTACCAGTTACAAAGCAGGTCCCGCTTGGTACGAGCAGTACTTC.

Here the CDR3 reads CASSPNGGYTEAFF. Here the CDR3 DNA reads TGTGCCAGCTCACCAAACGGGGGTTACACTGAAGCTTTCTTT. This chain joins TRBV18 and TRBJ1-1; TRBD1 might be the D (5 bases). Germline CDR1 KGHSH, CDR2 LQKENI. V was cut by 2 bases and J by 3 bases, with 10 bases left in between. CDR3 length: 14 amino acids. Supplemented by reference TRBV18 and TRBJ1-1, the full variable domain reads NAGVMQNPRHLVRRRGQEARLRCSPMKGHSHVYWYRQLPEEGLKFMVYLQKENIIDESGMPKERFSAEFPKEGPSILRIQQVVRGDSAAYFCASSPNGGYTEAFFGQGTRLTVV.

This chain joins TRBV6-5 and TRBJ2-7; D may match TRBD1 or TRBD2 (6 bases each). The CDR3 totals 16 residues. Germline V CDR1 and CDR2: MNHEY, SVGAGI. Trimming left V 5 bases short and J 7 bases short, with 24 bases between. Here the CDR3 DNA reads TGTGCCAGCAGTACGTCCGCAGGGGCGCGGGGCGGGGAGCAGTACTTC. Translation: CASSTSAGARGGEQYF.

The rearrangement uses TRBV10-2 and TRBJ2-1, with 9 bases aligning to TRBD2. CDR1 is WSHSY, CDR2 SAAADI, per germline. The ends lost 7 bases at V and 8 bases at J; junction bases unmatched: 12. This CDR3 has 15 amino acids. The CDR3 coding sequence is TGCGCCAGCAATTTTGGGGCTAGCGGGGCAGATGAGCAGTTCTTC. This translates into CASNFGASGADEQFF.

This chain joins TRBV7-3 and TRBJ1-5; TRBD1 matches at 8 bases. Germline CDR1 reads SGHTA; CDR2 reads FQGTGA. The junction had 6 bases not matched to a gene; V was cut back by 1 base and J by 4 bases. This CDR3 is 16 amino acids long. CDR3 region: CASSLMRNRGNQPQHF. CDR3 nucleotides: TGTGCCAGCAGCTTAATGAGGAACAGGGGGAATCAGCCCCAGCATTTT.

The table lists this clonotype with many counts. This rearrangement joins TRBV7-2 to TRBJ1-2; D is unresolved. Between the trimmed V and J ends, which lost 0 bases and 2 bases, there was a span of 25 bases. CDR3 length: 20 residues. Germline V lookup: CDR1 SGHTA, CDR2 FQGNSA. As DNA, the CDR3 is TGTGCCAGCAGCTTAGCAGTCGGCAGCAGGAAAGGACCCTTAAACTATGGCTACACCTTC. Residues: CASSLAVGSRKGPLNYGYTF. The entire variable domain, with the rest obtained from reference TRBV7-2 and TRBJ1-2, is as follows: GAGVSQSPSNKVTEKGKDVELRCDPISGHTALYWYRQSLGQGLEFLIYFQGNSAPDKSGLPSDRFSAERTGGSVSTLTIQRTQQEDSAVYLCASSLAVGSRKGPLNYGYTFGSGTRLTVV.